Listed here are 25 T cell receptor beta chains from one sample, sequenced in a study of shared clonotypes between healthy human individuals. The repertoire was sequenced with immunoSEQ multiplex PCR; TCRdb's copy has only in-frame clones and lacks some. The sample holds about 1.1 million clones, 75% to 80% seen once. The sequencing sample was made of memory CD4+ T cells from PBMCs. The subset here: CD45RA-negative fraction. These receptors were taken from a young man in good health. Some clones in this sample may be carry-over from other donors' samples.

The V gene is TRBV5-1, the J gene TRBJ2-1, with D possibly TRBD1 on 6 matching bases. Germline V gene sequence: CDR1 SGHRS, CDR2 YFSETQ. The CDR3 runs 15 residues. Trimming cost V 0 bases and J 6 bases, with 13 bases left between them. The CDR3 DNA is TGCGCCAGCAGCTTGGCCGCGAGAGGGGGCAATGAGCAGTTCTTC. Its translation: CASSLAARGGNEQFF.

This clone appeared once. The J gene is TRBJ1-2, the V gene TRBV10-3, with a weak D call TRBD1 (5 bases). V was pared by 3 bases and J by 5 bases, with 13 bases between. The germline CDR1 and CDR2 sequences are ENHRY and SYGVKD. The CDR3 sequence is 14 residues long. The CDR3 DNA reads as TGTGCCATCAGTGATTCGGGACGGGAGTATGGCTACACCTTC. Translated: CAISDSGREYGYTF.

This chain joins TRBV5-1 and TRBJ1-1; a possible D gene is TRBD1 (6 bases). The CDR3 runs 13 residues. The ends were cut back, 4 bases at V and 4 bases at J, with 11 bases in the middle. The germline gives CDR1 SGHRS, CDR2 YFSETQ. This CDR3 is CASSVQGPTEAFF. CDR3 DNA: TGCGCCAGCAGCGTGCAGGGGCCCACTGAAGCTTTCTTT.

This chain connects TRBV5-1 to TRBJ1-5; tentative D call: TRBD1 (6 bases). Per germline, CDR1 SGHRS and CDR2 YFSETQ. V lost 4 bases and J lost 0, with 14 bases in between. This CDR3 contains 16 residues. The CDR3, as DNA: TGCGCCAGCAGCCCCCTCGGGGGGCATAGCAATCAGCCCCAGCATTTT. This encodes CASSPLGGHSNQPQHF.

Turning to this clone: A read error is the likely source, as a far larger clone sits one nucleotide away. At the DNA level, this CDR3 is encoded by other sequences in the same sample as well. The chain links TRBV7-2 to TRBJ1-3; D is undetermined. The CDR3 totals 12 residues. Trimming left V 1 base short and J 3 bases short, with 1 base between. Germline CDR1 is SGHTA and CDR2 is FQGNSA. The CDR3 DNA reads TGTGCCAGCAGCTTAGTTGGAAACACCATATATTTT. As protein: CASSLVGNTIYF.

The CDR3 here is CASSQERTLIRKISYNEQFF. CDR3 nucleotide sequence: TGTGCCAGCAGCCAAGAGCGGACCCTGATCCGTAAGATTTCCTACAATGAGCAGTTCTTC. The V and J genes are TRBV14 and TRBJ2-1; D unclear. Germline V gives CDR1 SGHDN, CDR2 FVKESK. The CDR3 loop spans 20 amino acids. Trimming removed 0 bases at V and 1 base at J, with 22 bases between.

Note on this clone: This clone may be a read error of a much larger clone one base away. Other DNA variants within this sample encode the same CDR3. This chain joins TRBV6-1 and TRBJ1-1; D remains unclear. The CDR3 is 13 residues long. Per the germline V gene, CDR1 is MNHNS and CDR2 is SASEGT. V lost 2 bases and J lost 1, with 5 bases in between. CDR3 nucleotide sequence: TGTGCCAGCAGTGAACAGCCGAACACTGAAGCTTTCTTT. Translated, it gives CASSEQPNTEAFF.

With regard to this clone: Other DNA sequences in the same sample also yield this CDR3. J is TRBJ1-1 and V is TRBV28; D unresolved. Germline assignment: CDR1 MDHEN and CDR2 SYDVKM. There are 14 residues in the CDR3. V was clipped by 5 bases and J by 1 base, with 11 bases between them. DNA for the CDR3: TGTGCCAGCAGTCTGACAAGCACGAACACTGAAGCTTTCTTT. As protein: CASSLTSTNTEAFF. Together with reference TRBV28 and TRBJ1-1, the CDR3 gives the full variable domain: DVKVTQSSRYLVKRTGEKVFLECVQDMDHENMFWYRQDPGLGLRLIYFSYDVKMKEKGDIPEGYSVSREKKERFSLILESASTNQTSMYLCASSLTSTNTEAFFGQGTRLTVV.

The chain combines TRBV2 with TRBJ2-2, with 10 bases lining up with TRBD1. Losses at the gene ends were 6 bases for V and 4 bases for J; bases not matched to a gene: 5. The germline V gene encodes CDR1 SNHLY and CDR2 FYNNEI. The CDR3 has 15 residues. The CDR3 loop is CASRGQGFGTGELFF. CDR3 nucleotide sequence: TGTGCCAGCAGGGGACAGGGGTTCGGCACCGGGGAGCTGTTTTTT.

In the case of this clone: This same CDR3 is encoded by further DNA sequences in the sample. The rearrangement uses TRBV5-1 and TRBJ2-1; 10 positions agree with TRBD2. Germline V gene sequence: CDR1 SGHRS, CDR2 YFSETQ. Trimming took 4 bases from V and 7 from J; bases not matched to a gene: 8. The CDR3 length is 15 residues. CDR3 nucleotides: TGCGCCAGCAGCCTCCTAGCGGGAGTAGGTAATGAGCAGTTCTTC. Translation gives CASSLLAGVGNEQFF. Looking up the rest from reference TRBV5-1 and TRBJ2-1 gives the full variable domain: KAGVTQTPRYLIKTRGQQVTLSCSPISGHRSVSWYQQTPGQGLQFLFEYFSETQRNKGNFPGRFSGRQFSNSRSEMNVSTLELGDSALYLCASSLLAGVGNEQFFGPGTRLTVL.

The sample holds one count of this clone. The chain has TRBV5-5 and TRBJ1-5; D is ambiguous. Germline V gene sequence: CDR1 SGHKS, CDR2 YYEKEE (reference sequence). With 6 bases removed from V and 4 bases from J, the gap between germline ends came to 20 bases. This CDR3 contains 16 residues. CDR3: CASTPSSAGANQPQHF. Written as DNA, the CDR3 is TGTGCCAGCACCCCATCCAGCGCAGGCGCTAATCAGCCCCAGCATTTT.

This rearrangement joins TRBV5-1 to TRBJ2-3; TRBD2 agrees at 7 bases. Germline CDR1 is SGHRS and CDR2 is YFSETQ. J lost 1 base, V lost 3 bases, and 5 bases had no gene match. The CDR3 runs to 15 residues. CDR3 DNA sequence: TGCGCCAGCAGCTCGGGACTACTTCGCACAGATACGCAGTATTTT. This gives the protein CASSSGLLRTDTQYF. The full variable domain, with the rest looked up from reference TRBV5-1 and TRBJ2-3, is KAGVTQTPRYLIKTRGQQVTLSCSPISGHRSVSWYQQTPGQGLQFLFEYFSETQRNKGNFPGRFSGRQFSNSRSEMNVSTLELGDSALYLCASSSGLLRTDTQYFGPGTRLTVL.

The chain links TRBV6-1 to TRBJ1-2; D remains ambiguous. Germline lookup yields CDR1 MNHNS and CDR2 SASEGT. CDR3 size: 14 residues. V lost 1 base and J lost 8, with 14 bases in between. This chain's CDR3 is CASSEGGTAWGYTF. Written as DNA, the CDR3 is TGTGCCAGCAGTGAAGGGGGAACGGCTTGGGGCTACACCTTC.

This rearrangement joins TRBV7-2 to TRBJ1-1; perhaps TRBD1 as D (6 bases). V shed 4 bases and J shed 11 bases, with 14 bases lying between them. This CDR3 region has 12 residues. Looked up from germline, CDR1 is SGHTA and CDR2 is FQGNSA. CDR3 bases: TGTGCCAGCAGCTCCGACAGGATGATGGCTTTCTTT. Translated, it gives CASSSDRMMAFF.

This chain links TRBV4-2 with TRBJ2-3; 7 bases agree with TRBD2. After removal of 4 bases from V and 1 base from J, the junction contained 23 bases not matched to a gene. Germline loops: CDR1 LGHNA, CDR2 YNFKEQ. The CDR3 has 21 amino acids. The CDR3 here is CASSPKASGTTIRGGTDTQYF. For the CDR3, the DNA is TGTGCCAGCAGCCCCAAAGCGAGCGGGACCACGATAAGGGGCGGCACAGATACGCAGTATTTT.

V is TRBV11-2 and J is TRBJ1-1, with D hard to call. CDR3 size: 14 residues. Per the germline V gene, CDR1 is SGHAT and CDR2 is FQNNGV. The ends were cut back, 2 bases at V and 1 base at J, with 8 bases in the middle. As DNA, the CDR3 is TGTGCCAGCAGCTTATTTTCGGGGAACACTGAAGCTTTCTTT. Amino acid sequence: CASSLFSGNTEAFF.

This clone was counted once. The rearrangement joins TRBV20-1 to TRBJ2-1; D may be TRBD1 or TRBD2 (7 bases each). The germline gives CDR1 DFQATT, CDR2 SNEGSKA (reference sequence). Trimming pared 6 bases from V and 12 bases from J, leaving 12 bases between. The CDR3 runs to 10 residues. The CDR3 loop reads CSAPRGGQFF. As DNA, the CDR3 is TGCAGTGCCCCCAGGGGGGGGCAGTTCTTC.

The chain links TRBV6-1 to TRBJ2-3; weak D call: TRBD2 (6 bases). This CDR3 region has 15 residues. Trimming left V 4 bases short and J 2 bases short, with 13 bases between. Germline-derived CDR1 and CDR2 are MNHNS and SASEGT. CDR3 bases: TGTGCCAGCAGTGTCAAGCGGGTAGACACAGATACGCAGTATTTT. Translating it yields CASSVKRVDTDTQYF.

The chain couples TRBV14 to TRBJ1-1; weak D call: TRBD1 (5 bases). V was pared by 1 base and J by 10 bases, with 13 bases between. Germline values: CDR1 SGHDN, CDR2 FVKESK. CDR3 length: 13 amino acids. CDR3 residues: CASSQVPGVRAFF. The CDR3 DNA is TGTGCCAGCAGCCAAGTTCCGGGGGTCAGAGCTTTCTTT. Full variable domain (outside the CDR3, taken from reference TRBV14 and TRBJ1-1): EAGVTQFPSHSVIEKGQTVTLRCDPISGHDNLYWYRRVMGKEIKFLLHFVKESKQDESGMPNNRFLAERTGGTYSTLKVQPAELEDSGVYFCASSQVPGVRAFFGQGTRLTVV.

The chain has TRBV7-3 and TRBJ2-1, with 7 bases matching TRBD2. The V gene's germline CDR1 is SGHTA and CDR2 FQGTGA. With V trimmed by 5 bases and J by 9 bases, 16 bases remained unmatched. The CDR3 covers 16 residues. The CDR3 is CASSPQAAGVGSEQFF. CDR3 sequence (DNA): TGTGCCAGCAGCCCTCAGGCCGCGGGAGTGGGTAGTGAGCAGTTCTTC. The full variable domain, rest sourced from reference TRBV7-3 and TRBJ2-1, is GAGVSQTPSNKVTEKGKYVELRCDPISGHTALYWYRQSLGQGPEFLIYFQGTGAADDSGLPNDRFFAVRPEGSVSTLKIQRTERGDSAVYLCASSPQAAGVGSEQFFGPGTRLTVL.

The chain carries TRBV6-6 and TRBJ2-3; D might be TRBD1 (7 bases). Trimming removed 8 bases from V and 2 bases from J, with 14 bases in between. This CDR3 is built from 14 residues. Germline CDR1 reads MNHNY; CDR2 reads SVGAGI (reference sequence). The CDR3 coding sequence is TGTGCCAGCTGTGCGGGACAGTTCACAGATACGCAGTATTTT. It codes for CASCAGQFTDTQYF.

The CDR3 protein is CASSTISSYNEQFF. DNA for the CDR3: TGTGCCAGCAGTACCATAAGCTCCTACAATGAGCAGTTCTTC. The chain is built from TRBV6-5 and TRBJ2-1; D ambiguous. V dropped 5 bases and J dropped 0 bases, with 8 bases sitting between them. CDR3 length: 14 amino acids. Germline-derived CDR1 and CDR2 are MNHEY and SVGAGI.

The V call is TRBV1, the J call TRBJ2-5; TRBD2, the D gene given by the table, was not confirmed from the DNA. TRBV1 is shown as a pseudogene. There are 16 residues in the CDR3. The CDR3 spells CTSSQGSGSDQETQYF. CDR3 DNA: TGCACCAGCAGCCAAGGGAGCGGGAGCGACCAAGAGACCCAGTACTTC.

This clone was detected ten times or more. The rearrangement links TRBV28 to TRBJ2-7, with D maybe TRBD2 (6 bases). Germline loops: CDR1 MDHEN, CDR2 SYDVKM. This CDR3 is built from 14 residues. Deletions cut 6 bases from V and 1 base from J, with 13 bases between. The CDR3 bases are TGTGCCAGCAGCCAAGCGGGCCGGTCCTACGAGCAGTACTTC. It codes for CASSQAGRSYEQYF.

The chain links TRBV6-6 to TRBJ1-3; unclear D gene. CDR1 and CDR2 (germline): MNHNY, SVGAGI (reference sequence). CDR3 length: 15 amino acids. V was cut by 0 bases and J by 4 bases, with 10 bases left in between. The CDR3 sequence is CASSYSTFQGNTIYF. In DNA, the CDR3 is TGTGCCAGCAGTTACTCGACTTTTCAAGGAAACACCATATATTTT.